The sequence of this TCR beta chain was determined in a study of OX40 agonist ivuxolimab in advanced cancers. Study-level information: Patients in the trial were receiving intravenous ivuxolimab every 2 weeks, at doses of 0.01 to 10 mg/kg. A mean age of around 63 years, range roughly 20 to 90, was recorded, and approximately 85% were male.

Between the trimmed V and J ends, which lost 6 bases and 1 base, there was a span of 12 bases. CDR1 is MDHEN and CDR2 is SYDVKM in the germline V gene. This CDR3 spans 14 amino acids. Blood got drawn at baseline, again on cycle 4 day 1, and then on cycle 7 day 1. Clones were read by immunoSEQ multiplex PCR, and TCRdb kept only the in-frame ones, dropping some. The repertoire holds 20,000 to 30,000 clones, with 88% as singletons. This clonotype originated in an adult with an advanced solid tumor such as melanoma, head and neck, liver or kidney cancer. The material sequenced was CD4+ or CD8+ T cells sorted from blood, taken in a trial of the OX40 agonist ivuxolimab. V usage is TRBV28 and J usage is TRBJ1-1, with D uncertain. The CDR3 region is CASRKEPENTEAFF. The CDR3 DNA reads as TGTGCCAGCAGGAAGGAACCAGAGAACACTGAAGCTTTCTTT.